Given below is one T cell receptor (beta chain) in context. The antigen remains unidentified. The PCR had 60 Vbeta and 13 Jbeta primers. The repertoire was sequenced with immunoSEQ multiplex PCR; TCRdb's copy has only in-frame clones and lacks some. The sample yields tens of thousands of clones, about two thirds seen once. The data stem from a study of cytomegalovirus exposure and HLA in healthy donors. Study outcomes and limitations: Later work showed greater clonal expansion in HLA-associated TCR beta chains than in equally common others.

Germline V CDR1 and CDR2: SGHDT, YYEEEE. V lost 4 bases, J lost 4 bases, and 14 bases stayed unmatched. The CDR3 has 16 amino acids. The TCR was taken from a woman aged 50 to 65 in good health and CMV-seropositive. Material: PBMCs. The chain has TRBV5-6 and TRBJ2-7; 7 bases line up with TRBD2. The CDR3 region is CASSPGGMLGGYEQYF. CDR3 bases: TGTGCCAGCAGCCCGGGAGGTATGTTGGGGGGATACGAGCAGTACTTC.